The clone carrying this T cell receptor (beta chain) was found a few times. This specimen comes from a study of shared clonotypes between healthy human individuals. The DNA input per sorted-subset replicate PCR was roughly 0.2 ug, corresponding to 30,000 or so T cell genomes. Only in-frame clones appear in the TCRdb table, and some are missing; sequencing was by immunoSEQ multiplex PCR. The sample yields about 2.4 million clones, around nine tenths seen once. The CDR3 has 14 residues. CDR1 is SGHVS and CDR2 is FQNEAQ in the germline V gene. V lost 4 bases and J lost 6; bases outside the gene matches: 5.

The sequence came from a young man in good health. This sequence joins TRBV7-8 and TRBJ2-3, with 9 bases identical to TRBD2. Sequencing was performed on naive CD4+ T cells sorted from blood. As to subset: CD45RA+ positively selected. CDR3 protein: CASSWAGGQDTQYF. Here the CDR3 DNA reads TGTGCCAGCAGCTGGGCGGGGGGGCAGGATACGCAGTATTTT.